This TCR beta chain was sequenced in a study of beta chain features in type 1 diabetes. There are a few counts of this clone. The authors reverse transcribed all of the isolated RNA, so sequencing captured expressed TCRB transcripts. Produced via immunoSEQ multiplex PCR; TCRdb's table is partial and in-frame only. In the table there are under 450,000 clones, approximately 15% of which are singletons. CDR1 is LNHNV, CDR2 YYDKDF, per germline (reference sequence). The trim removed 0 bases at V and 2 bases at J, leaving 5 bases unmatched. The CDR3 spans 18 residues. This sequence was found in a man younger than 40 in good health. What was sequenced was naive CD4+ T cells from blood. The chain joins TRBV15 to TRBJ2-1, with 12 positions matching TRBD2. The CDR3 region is CATSRDILAGGAYNEQFF. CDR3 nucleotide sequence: TGTGCCACCAGCAGAGATATACTAGCGGGAGGCGCCTACAATGAGCAGTTCTTC.